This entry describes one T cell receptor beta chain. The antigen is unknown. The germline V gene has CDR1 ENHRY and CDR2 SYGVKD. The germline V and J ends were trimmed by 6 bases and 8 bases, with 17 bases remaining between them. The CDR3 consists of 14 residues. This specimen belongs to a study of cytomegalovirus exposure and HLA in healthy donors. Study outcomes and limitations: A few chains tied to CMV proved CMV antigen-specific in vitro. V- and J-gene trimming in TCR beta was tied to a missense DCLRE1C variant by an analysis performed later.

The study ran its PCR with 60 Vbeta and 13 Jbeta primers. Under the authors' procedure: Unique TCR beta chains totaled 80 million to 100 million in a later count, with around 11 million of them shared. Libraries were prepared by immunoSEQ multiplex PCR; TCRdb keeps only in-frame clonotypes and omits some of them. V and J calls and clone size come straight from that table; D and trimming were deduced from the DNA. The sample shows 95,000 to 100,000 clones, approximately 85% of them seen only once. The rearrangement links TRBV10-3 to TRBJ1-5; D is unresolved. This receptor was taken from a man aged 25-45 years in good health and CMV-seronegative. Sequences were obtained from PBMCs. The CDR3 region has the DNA TGTGCCATCAGCCCTCTGGGAGGGCTTGAGCCCCAGCATTTT. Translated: CAISPLGGLEPQHF.